Given below is one TCR beta chain in context. Its antigen is not identified. A distinct unique molecular identifier was carried by each TCR cDNA molecule. TCRdb reanalysed the 5' RACE reads using MiXCR and keeps one entry per CDR3 protein. The sample records about 1,500 distinct CDR3 sequences, roughly 13% being singletons. Time point denoted: sample taken at primary tumor resection. Untreated early-stage non-small cell lung cancer patients, approximately 79 in total, were the donors. Material for sequencing was whole RNA from tumor, nontumor lung or frozen PBMC, left unsorted. This entry comes from a study of spatial heterogeneity in lung cancer. Study summary: The study observed each unique TCR and UMI combination more than ten times on average in raw reads. Study findings and constraints: Within tumors, counts of expanded alpha and beta TCRs tracked tumor mutation counts.

V dropped 2 bases and J dropped 1 base, with 5 bases sitting between them. From germline, CDR1 is SEHNR and CDR2 FQNEAQ (reference sequence). The CDR3 has 13 residues. Sequencing used lung tumor tissue, obtained at surgery. The genes are TRBV7-9 and TRBJ1-1; no firm D call. This clonotype was sampled from a female donor with early-stage non-small cell lung cancer. The CDR3 sequence is CASSLNTNTEAFF. CDR3 DNA: TGTGCCAGCAGCTTAAATACGAACACTGAAGCTTTCTTT.